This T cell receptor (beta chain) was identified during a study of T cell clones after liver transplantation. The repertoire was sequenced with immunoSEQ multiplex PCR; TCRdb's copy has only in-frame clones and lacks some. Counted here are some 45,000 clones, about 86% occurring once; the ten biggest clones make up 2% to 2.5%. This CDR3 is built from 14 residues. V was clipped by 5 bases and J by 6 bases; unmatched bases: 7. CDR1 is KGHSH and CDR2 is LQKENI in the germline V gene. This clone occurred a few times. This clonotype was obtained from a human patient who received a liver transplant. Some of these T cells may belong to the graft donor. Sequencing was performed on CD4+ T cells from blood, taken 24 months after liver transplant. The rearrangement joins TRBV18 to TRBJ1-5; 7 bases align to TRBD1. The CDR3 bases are TGTGCCAGCTCAATGACAGGGCTCGGTCAGCCCCAGCATTTT. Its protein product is CASSMTGLGQPQHF.